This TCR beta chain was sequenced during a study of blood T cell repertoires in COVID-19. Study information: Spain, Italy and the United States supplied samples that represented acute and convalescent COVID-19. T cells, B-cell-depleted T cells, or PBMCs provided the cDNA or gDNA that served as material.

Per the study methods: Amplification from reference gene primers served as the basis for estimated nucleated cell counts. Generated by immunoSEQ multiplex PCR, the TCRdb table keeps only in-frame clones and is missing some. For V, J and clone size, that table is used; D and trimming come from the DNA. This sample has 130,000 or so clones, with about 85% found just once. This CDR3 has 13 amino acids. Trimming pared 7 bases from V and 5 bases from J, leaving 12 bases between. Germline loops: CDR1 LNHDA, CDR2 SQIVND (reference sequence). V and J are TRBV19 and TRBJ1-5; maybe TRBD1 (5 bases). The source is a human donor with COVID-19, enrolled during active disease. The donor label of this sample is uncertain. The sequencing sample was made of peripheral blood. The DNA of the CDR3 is TGTGCCAGTACAGGGAGGCGAGATCAGCCCCAGCATTTT. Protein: CASTGRRDQPQHF.